This TCR beta chain came from a study of cytomegalovirus exposure and HLA in healthy donors. Overall study results and limits: Several top significant clusters appeared, in a later analysis, to be linked to common viral pathogens.

As regards this clone: Its antigen is unknown.

Healthy bone marrow donors made up the donors. PCR was performed using 60 Vbeta and 13 Jbeta primers. Clones were read by immunoSEQ multiplex PCR, and TCRdb kept only the in-frame ones, dropping some. The sample contains about 160,000 clones, over 70% of which appear only once. The CDR3 spans 15 residues. V lost 5 bases, J lost 4 bases, and 17 bases lay in between. The V gene's germline CDR1 is SEHNR and CDR2 FQNEAQ (reference sequence). The receptor's source is a man younger than 35 in good health and CMV-seropositive. The V call is TRBV7-9, the J call TRBJ2-5; maybe TRBD2 (7 bases). The sample comprised PBMCs. The DNA of the CDR3 is TGTGCCAGCAGCCCGGGGGGACACGGACGAGAGACCCAGTACTTC. Its protein product is CASSPGGHGRETQYF.